This entry lists 10 T cell receptor beta chains sequenced from one sample in a study of blood T cells in healthy people across ages. Combining a sample-barcoded 5' primer with a J-beta primer mix, a second PCR ran for roughly 7 to 12 cycles. One entry per CDR3 protein results from TCRdb running MiXCR on the 5' RACE reads. The repertoire has more than 500,000 distinct CDR3 sequences, about 26% of them found once; the top ten carry approximately 3.5%. A further study also used this sample, focusing on T cells of mothers and their children.

Source material: blood. All receptors come from a boy aged 2 to 10 in good health.

This rearrangement joins TRBV12-3 or TRBV12-4 to TRBJ2-2; D remains unclear. V was cut by 7 bases and J by 3 bases, with 12 bases left in between. This CDR3 has 14 amino acids. For the CDR3, the DNA is TGTGCCAGCAATCCCGGGCCCCACACCGGGGAGCTGTTTTTT. This encodes CASNPGPHTGELFF.

The rearrangement joins TRBV6-5 to TRBJ1-6; 9 bases are a match to TRBD1. Trimming took 8 bases from V and 9 from J; bases not matched to a gene: 8. Germline lookup yields CDR1 MNHEY and CDR2 SVGAGI. CDR3 length equals 14 residues. CDR3 DNA sequence: TGTGCCAGCCAAGGACAGGGGATTAGTTCACCCCTCCACTTT. This encodes CASQGQGISSPLHF.

This clonotype was recorded a few times. The rearrangement links TRBV6-1 to TRBJ1-3; no clear D gene. Germline V gene sequence: CDR1 MNHNS, CDR2 SASEGT. This CDR3 region has 14 residues. V was cut by 2 bases and J by 7 bases, with 12 bases left in between. In DNA form, the CDR3 reads TGTGCCAGCAGTGAAAAAGGACTGTCGAACACCATATATTTT. This encodes CASSEKGLSNTIYF.

This clonotype was detected ten times or more. V gene TRBV29-1 combines with J gene TRBJ1-2; a weak D match, TRBD1 (5 bases). CDR1 and CDR2 from the germline V gene are SQVTM and ANQGSEA. The CDR3 is made up of 11 amino acids. V was cut by 7 bases and J by 8 bases, with 14 bases left in between. The CDR3: CSAWGARGYTF. DNA of the CDR3: TGCAGCGCCTGGGGCGCGCGGGGCTACACCTTC.

This clonotype was found a few times. The chain joins TRBV15 to TRBJ1-1; D ambiguous. CDR1 and CDR2 from the germline V gene are LNHNV and YYDKDF (reference sequence). The V and J ends lost 0 bases and 1 base respectively, with 3 bases between them. The CDR3 has 13 residues. CDR3 region: CATSRDANTEAFF. The CDR3 bases are TGTGCCACCAGCAGAGATGCGAACACTGAAGCTTTCTTT.

This chain joins TRBV6-1 and TRBJ1-1; no reliable D call. The CDR3 spans 13 residues. Trimming stripped 7 bases from V and 4 bases from J, with 13 bases between. The V gene's germline CDR1 is MNHNS and CDR2 SASEGT. In nucleotides, the CDR3 is TGTGCCAGCACAAGGGATTTCGGCACTGAAGCTTTCTTT. It is translated as CASTRDFGTEAFF.

This chain links TRBV6-6 with TRBJ2-5, with unresolved D. Germline V gives CDR1 MNHNY, CDR2 SVGAGI (reference sequence). V lost 1 base and J lost 1, with 10 bases in between. The CDR3 loop spans 15 amino acids. The CDR3: CASSYFGVSQETQYF. The CDR3 region has the DNA TGTGCCAGCAGTTACTTTGGGGTGAGCCAAGAGACCCAGTACTTC.

The V and J genes are TRBV5-5 and TRBJ2-5, with D uncertain. The CDR3 contains 17 residues. V dropped 5 bases and J dropped 2 bases, with 22 bases sitting between them. Germline V gene data show CDR1 as SGHKS and CDR2 as YYEKEE (reference sequence). The CDR3 bases are TGTGCCAGCAGACCTCCCGACAAGGGAATCGGGCAAGAGACCCAGTACTTC. Amino acids: CASRPPDKGIGQETQYF.

The chain has TRBV20-1 and TRBJ2-1; D is unclear. The CDR3 length is 12 residues. CDR1 DFQATT and CDR2 SNEGSKA come from the germline V gene (reference sequence). Trimming pared 3 bases from V and 5 bases from J, leaving 8 bases between. The CDR3 reads CSARWWDNEQFF. The CDR3 nucleotides read TGCAGTGCTAGGTGGTGGGACAATGAGCAGTTCTTC.

The chain combines TRBV24-1 with TRBJ2-5; 9 bases match TRBD1. V shed 3 bases, J shed 3 bases, and the junction held 7 bases outside the gene matches. The CDR3 spans 16 residues. Germline CDR1 and CDR2: KGHDR and SFDVKD. Here the CDR3 DNA reads TGTGCCACCAGTGATCCCAGGGGGACAGGGAAAGAGACCCAGTACTTC. Amino acid sequence: CATSDPRGTGKETQYF.